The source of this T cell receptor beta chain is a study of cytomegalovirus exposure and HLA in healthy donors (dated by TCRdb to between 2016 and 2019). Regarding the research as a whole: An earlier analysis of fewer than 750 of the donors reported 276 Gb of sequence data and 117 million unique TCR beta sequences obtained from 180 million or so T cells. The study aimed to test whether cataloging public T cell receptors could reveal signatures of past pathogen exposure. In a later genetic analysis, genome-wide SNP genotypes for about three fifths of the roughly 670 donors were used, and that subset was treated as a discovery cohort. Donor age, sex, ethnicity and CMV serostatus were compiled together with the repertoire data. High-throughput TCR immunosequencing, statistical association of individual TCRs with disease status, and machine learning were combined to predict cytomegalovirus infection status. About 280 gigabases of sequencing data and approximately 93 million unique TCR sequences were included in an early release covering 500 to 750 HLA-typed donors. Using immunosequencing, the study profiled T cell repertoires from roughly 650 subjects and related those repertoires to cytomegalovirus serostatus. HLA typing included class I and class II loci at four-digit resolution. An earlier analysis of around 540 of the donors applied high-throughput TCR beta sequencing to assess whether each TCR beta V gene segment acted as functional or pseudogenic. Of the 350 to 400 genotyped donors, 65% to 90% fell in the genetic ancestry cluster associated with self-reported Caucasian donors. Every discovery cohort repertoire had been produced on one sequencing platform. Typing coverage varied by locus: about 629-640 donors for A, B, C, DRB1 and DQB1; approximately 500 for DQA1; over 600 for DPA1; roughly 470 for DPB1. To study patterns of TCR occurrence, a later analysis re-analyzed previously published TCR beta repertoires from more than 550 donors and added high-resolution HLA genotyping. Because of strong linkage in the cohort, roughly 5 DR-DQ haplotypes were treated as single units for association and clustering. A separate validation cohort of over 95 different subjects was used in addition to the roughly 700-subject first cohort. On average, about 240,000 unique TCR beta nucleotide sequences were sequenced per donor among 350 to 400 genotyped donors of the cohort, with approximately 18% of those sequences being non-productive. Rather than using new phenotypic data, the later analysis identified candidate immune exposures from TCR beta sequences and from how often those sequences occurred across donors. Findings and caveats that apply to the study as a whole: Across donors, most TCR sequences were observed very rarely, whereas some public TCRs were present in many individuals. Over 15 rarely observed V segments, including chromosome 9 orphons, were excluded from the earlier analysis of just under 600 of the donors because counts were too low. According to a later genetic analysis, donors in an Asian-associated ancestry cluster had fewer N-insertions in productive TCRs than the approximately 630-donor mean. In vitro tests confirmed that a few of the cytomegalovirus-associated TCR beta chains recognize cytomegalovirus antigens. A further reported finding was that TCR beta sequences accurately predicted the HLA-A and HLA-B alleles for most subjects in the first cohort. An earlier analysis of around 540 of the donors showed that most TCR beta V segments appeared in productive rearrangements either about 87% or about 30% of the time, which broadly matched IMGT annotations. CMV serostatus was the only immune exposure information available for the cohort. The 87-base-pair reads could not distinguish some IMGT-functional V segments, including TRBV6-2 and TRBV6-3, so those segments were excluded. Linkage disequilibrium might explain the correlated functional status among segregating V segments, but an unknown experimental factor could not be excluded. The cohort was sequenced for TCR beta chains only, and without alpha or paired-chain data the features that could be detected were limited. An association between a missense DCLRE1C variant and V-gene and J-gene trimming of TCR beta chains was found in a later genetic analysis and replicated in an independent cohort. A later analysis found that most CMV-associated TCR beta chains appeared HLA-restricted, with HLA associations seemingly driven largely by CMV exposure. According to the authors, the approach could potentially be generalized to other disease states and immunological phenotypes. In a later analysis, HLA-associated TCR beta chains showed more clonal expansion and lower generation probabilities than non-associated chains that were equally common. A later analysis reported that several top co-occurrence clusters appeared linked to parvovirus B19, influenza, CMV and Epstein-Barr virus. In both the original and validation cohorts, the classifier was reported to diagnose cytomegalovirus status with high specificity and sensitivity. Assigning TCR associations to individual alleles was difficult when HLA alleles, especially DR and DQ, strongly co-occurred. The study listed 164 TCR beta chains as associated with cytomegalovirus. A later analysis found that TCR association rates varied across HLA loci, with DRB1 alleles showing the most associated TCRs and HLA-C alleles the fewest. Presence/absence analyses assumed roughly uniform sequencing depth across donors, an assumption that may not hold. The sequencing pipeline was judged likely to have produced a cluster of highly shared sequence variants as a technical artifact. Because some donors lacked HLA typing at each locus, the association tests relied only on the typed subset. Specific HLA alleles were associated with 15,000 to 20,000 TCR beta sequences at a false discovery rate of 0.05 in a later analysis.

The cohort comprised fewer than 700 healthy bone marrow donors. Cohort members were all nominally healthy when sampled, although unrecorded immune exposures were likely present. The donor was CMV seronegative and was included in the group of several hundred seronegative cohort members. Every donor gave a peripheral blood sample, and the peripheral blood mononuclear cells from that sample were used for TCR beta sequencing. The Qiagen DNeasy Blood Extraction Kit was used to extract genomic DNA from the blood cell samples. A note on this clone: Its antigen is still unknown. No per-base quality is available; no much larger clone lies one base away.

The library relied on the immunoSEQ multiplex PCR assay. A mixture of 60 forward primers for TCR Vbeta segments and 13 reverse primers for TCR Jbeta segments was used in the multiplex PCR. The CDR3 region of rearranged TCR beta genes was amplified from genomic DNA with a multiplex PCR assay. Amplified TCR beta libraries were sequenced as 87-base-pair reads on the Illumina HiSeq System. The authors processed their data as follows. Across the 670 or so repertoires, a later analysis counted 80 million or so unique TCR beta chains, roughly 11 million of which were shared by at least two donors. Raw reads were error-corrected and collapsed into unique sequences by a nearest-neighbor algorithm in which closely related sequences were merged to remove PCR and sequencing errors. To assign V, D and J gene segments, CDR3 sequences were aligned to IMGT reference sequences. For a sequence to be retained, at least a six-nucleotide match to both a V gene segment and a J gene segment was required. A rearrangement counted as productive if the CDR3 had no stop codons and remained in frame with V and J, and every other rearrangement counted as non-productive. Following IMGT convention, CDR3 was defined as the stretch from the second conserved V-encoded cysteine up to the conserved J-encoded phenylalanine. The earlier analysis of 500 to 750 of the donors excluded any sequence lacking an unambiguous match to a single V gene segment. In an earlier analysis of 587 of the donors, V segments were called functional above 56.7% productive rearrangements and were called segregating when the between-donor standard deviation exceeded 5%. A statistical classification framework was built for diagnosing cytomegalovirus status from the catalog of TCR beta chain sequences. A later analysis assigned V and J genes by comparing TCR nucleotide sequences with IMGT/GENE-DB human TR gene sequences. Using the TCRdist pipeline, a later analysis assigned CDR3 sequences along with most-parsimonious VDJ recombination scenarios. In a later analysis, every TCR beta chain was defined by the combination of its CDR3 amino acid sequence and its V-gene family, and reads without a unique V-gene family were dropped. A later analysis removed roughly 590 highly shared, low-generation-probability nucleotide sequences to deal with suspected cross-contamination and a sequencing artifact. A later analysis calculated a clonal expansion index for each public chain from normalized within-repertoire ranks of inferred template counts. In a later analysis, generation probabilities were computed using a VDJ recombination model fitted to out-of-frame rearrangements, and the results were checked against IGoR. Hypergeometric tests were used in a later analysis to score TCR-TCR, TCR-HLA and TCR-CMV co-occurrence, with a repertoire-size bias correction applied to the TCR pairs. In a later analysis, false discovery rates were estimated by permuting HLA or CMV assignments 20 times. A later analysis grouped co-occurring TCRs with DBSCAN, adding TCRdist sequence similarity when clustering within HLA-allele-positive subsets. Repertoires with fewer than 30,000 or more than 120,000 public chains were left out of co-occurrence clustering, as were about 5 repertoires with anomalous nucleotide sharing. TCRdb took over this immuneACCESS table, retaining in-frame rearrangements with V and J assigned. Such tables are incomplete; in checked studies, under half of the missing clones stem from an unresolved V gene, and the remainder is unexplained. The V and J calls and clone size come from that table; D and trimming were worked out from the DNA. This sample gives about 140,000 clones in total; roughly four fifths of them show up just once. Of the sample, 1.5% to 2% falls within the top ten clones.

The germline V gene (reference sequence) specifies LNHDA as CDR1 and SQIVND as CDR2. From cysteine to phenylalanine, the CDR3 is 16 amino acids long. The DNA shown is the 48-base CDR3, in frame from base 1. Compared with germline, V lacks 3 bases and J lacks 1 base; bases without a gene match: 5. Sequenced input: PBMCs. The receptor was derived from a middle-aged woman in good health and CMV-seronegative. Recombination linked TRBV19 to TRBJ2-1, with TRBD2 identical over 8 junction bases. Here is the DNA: TGTGCCAGTAGTATTTTAGCGGGGTTGTCCTACAATGAGCAGTTCTTC. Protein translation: CASSILAGLSYNEQFF.